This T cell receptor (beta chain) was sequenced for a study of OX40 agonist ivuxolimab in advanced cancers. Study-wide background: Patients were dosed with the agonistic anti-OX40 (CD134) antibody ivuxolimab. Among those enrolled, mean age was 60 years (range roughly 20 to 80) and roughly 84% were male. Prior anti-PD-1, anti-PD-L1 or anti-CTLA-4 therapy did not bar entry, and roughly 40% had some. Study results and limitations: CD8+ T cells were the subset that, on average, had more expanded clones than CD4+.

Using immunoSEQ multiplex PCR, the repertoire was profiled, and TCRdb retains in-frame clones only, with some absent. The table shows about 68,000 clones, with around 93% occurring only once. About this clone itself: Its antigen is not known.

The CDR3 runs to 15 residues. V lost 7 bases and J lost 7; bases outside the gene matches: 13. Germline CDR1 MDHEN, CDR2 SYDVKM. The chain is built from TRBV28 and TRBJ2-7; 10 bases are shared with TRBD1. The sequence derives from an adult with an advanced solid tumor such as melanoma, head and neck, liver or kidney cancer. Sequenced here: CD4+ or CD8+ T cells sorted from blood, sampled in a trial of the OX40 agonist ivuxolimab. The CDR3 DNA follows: TGTGCCAGCATCGGTCCCGGACAGGGGGTGAGTGAGCAGTACTTC. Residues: CASIGPGQGVSEQYF.